This T cell receptor (beta chain) was obtained from a study of response to subunit inactivated influenza vaccine. Study conclusions and caveats: Authors suggested each seasonal influenza vaccination recruits few new T cells.

Trimming removed 3 bases at V and 3 bases at J, with 9 bases between. Looked up from germline, CDR1 is DFQATT and CDR2 is SNEGSKA (reference sequence). This CDR3 comprises 13 residues. With respect to this clonotype: As yet, its antigen is unknown.

TCRdb itself ran the RT-PCR reads through MiXCR, one entry per CDR3 protein. The table lists 550,000 to 600,000 distinct CDR3 sequences, 10% to 15% of them singletons. This receptor was obtained from a man aged 45 to 65 who received an inactivated influenza vaccine. The J gene is TRBJ1-3, the V gene TRBV20-1; D call uncertain. The material was PBMCs from blood, obtained on the day of vaccination. CDR3 coding DNA: TGCAGTGCTAGCCCAAGCGGTGGAAACACCATATATTTT. Translating gives CSASPSGGNTIYF.